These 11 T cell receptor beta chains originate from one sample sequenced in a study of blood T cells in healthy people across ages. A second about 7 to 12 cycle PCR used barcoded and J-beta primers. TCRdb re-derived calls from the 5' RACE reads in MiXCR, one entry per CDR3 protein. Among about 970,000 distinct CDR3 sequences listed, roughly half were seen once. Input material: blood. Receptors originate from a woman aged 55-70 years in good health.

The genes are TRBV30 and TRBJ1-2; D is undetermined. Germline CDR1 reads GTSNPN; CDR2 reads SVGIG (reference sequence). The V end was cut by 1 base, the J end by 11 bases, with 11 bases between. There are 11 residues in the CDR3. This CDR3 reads CAWSDRWRYTF. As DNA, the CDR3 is TGTGCCTGGAGTGACCGGTGGAGGTACACCTTC. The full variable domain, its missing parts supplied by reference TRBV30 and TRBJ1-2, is SQTIHQWPATLVQPVGSPLSLECTVEGTSNPNLYWYRQAAGRGLQLLFYSVGIGQISSEVPQNLSASRPQDRQFILSSKKLLLSDSGFYLCAWSDRWRYTFGSGTRLTVV.

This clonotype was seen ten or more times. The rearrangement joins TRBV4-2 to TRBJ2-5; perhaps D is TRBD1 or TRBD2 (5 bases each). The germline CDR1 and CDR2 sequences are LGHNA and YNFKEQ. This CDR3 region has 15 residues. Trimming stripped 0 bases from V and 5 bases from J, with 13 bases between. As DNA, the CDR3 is TGTGCCAGCAGCCAAGATTGGGACCCCCGGGAGACCCAGTACTTC. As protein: CASSQDWDPRETQYF.

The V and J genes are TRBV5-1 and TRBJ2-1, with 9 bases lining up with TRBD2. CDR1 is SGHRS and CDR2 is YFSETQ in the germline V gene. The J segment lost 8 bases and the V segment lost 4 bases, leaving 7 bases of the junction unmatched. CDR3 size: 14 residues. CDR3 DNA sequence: TGCGCCAGCAGCGGCGGGGGGGCGGACGATGAGCAGTTCTTC. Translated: CASSGGGADDEQFF.

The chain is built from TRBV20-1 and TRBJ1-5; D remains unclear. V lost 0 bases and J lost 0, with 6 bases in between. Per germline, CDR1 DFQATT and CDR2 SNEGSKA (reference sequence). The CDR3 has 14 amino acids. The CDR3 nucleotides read TGCAGTGCTAGAGAGATTTATAGCAATCAGCCCCAGCATTTT. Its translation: CSAREIYSNQPQHF.

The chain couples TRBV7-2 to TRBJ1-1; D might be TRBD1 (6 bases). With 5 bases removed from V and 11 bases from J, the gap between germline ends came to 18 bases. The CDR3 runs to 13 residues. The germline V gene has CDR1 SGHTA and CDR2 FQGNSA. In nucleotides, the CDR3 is TGTGCCAGCAGCCGTTTCGGGGACAACATCGCTTTCTTT. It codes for CASSRFGDNIAFF.

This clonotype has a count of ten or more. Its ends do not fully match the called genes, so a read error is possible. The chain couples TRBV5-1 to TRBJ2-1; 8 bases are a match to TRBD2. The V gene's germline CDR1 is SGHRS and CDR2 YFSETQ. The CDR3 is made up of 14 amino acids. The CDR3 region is CASSLVAGGNEQFF. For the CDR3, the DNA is TGTGCCAGCAGCTTAGTGGCGGGGGGCAATGAGCAGTTCTTC.

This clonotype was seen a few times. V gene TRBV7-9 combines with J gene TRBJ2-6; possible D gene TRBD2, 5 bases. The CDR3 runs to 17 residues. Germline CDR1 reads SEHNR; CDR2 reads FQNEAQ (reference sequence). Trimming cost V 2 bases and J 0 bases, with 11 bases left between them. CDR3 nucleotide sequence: TGTGCCAGCAGCTTATGGACTTGGGCCTCTGGGGCCAACGTCCTGACTTTC. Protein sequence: CASSLWTWASGANVLTF.

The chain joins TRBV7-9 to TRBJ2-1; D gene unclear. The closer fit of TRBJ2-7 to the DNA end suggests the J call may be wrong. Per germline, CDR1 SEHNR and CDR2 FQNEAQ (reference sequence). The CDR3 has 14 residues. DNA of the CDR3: TGTGCCAGCAGCCTCCGTGTGCCCTACAATGAGCAGTACTTC. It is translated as CASSLRVPYNEQYF.

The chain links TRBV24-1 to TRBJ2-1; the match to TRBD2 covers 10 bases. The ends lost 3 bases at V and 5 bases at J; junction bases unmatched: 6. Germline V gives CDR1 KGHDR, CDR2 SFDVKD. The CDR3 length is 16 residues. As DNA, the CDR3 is TGTGCCACCAGTGATAGCACTAGCGGGAACCACAATGAGCAGTTCTTC. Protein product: CATSDSTSGNHNEQFF.

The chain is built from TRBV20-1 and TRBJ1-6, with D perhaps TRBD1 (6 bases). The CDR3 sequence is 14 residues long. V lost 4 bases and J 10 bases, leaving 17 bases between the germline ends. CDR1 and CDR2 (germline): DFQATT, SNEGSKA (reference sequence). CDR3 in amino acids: CSAKGTTGSSPLHF. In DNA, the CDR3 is TGCAGTGCTAAGGGGACAACGGGTAGCTCACCCCTCCACTTT.

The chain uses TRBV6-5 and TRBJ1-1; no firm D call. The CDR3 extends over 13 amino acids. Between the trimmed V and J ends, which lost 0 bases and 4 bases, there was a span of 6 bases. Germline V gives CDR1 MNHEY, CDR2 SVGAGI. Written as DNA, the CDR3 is TGTGCCAGCAGTTACTCAGAGGGCACTGAAGCTTTCTTT. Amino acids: CASSYSEGTEAFF.